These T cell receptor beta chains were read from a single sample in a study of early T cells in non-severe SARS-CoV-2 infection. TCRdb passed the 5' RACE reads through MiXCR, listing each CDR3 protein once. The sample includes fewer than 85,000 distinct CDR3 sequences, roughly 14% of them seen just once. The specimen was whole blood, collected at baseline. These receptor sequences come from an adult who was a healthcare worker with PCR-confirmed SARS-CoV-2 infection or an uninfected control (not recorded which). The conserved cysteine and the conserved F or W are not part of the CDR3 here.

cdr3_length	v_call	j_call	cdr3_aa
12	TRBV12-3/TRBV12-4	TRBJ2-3	ASSPTPGTDTQY
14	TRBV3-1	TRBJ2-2	ASSQEQREGTGELF
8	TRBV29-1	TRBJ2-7	SVETTEQY
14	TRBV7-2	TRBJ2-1	ASSYRGPGSYNEQF
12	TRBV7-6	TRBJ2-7	ASSLTSSNYEQY
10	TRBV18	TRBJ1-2	ASSTGTGSNT
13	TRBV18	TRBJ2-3	ASSPAGTTPMAQY
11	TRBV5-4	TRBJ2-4	ASQGRDQNIQY
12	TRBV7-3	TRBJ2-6	ASSLGSGANVLT
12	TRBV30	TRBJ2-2	AWSGDREAGELF
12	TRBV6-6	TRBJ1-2	ASTAVGNSYGYT
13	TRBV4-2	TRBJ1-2	ASSQVGQGNYGYT